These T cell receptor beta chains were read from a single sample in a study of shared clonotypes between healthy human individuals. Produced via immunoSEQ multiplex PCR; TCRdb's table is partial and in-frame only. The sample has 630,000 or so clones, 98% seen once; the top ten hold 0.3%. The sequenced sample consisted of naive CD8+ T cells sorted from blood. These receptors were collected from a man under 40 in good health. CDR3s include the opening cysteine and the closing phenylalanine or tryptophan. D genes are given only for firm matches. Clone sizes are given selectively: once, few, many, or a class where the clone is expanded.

CASSPRDSPYEQYF	TGTGCCAGCAGTCCCCGGGACAGTCCCTACGAGCAGTACTTC	TRBV28	TRBJ2-7	TRBD1	once
CASSAQGEETQYF	TGTGCCAGCAGCGCACAGGGTGAGGAGACCCAGTACTTC	TRBV13	TRBJ2-5	NA	NA
CASRTTGELFF	TGTGCCAGCAGGACCACCGGGGAGCTGTTTTTT	TRBV7-9	TRBJ2-2	NA	NA
CASSFLGLALRDEQFF	TGTGCCAGCAGTTTTCTGGGTCTAGCGCTACGCGATGAGCAGTTCTTC	TRBV27	TRBJ2-1	NA	NA
CASSAGELSFYKYF	TGTGCCAGCAGTGCAGGGGAGCTATCTTTTTACAAGTATTTT	TRBV27	TRBJ2-3	NA	NA
CASGTSRLLEQYF	TGTGCCAGCGGGACTAGCCGTTTGCTCGAGCAGTACTTC	TRBV6-5	TRBJ2-7	TRBD2	NA
CAIKTGTGQYNEQFF	TGTGCCATCAAGACCGGGACAGGCCAATACAATGAGCAGTTCTTC	TRBV10-3	TRBJ2-1	TRBD1	NA
CASSSAGTSSYNEQFF	TGTGCCAGCAGTTCGGCCGGGACTAGCTCCTACAATGAGCAGTTCTTC	TRBV6-5	TRBJ2-1	TRBD2	NA
CSVEVDSTDTQYF	TGCAGCGTTGAAGTGGACAGCACAGATACGCAGTATTTT	TRBV29-1	TRBJ2-3	NA	once
CASSLGGRVDPEAFF	TGCGCCAGCAGCTTGGGTGGCAGGGTCGATCCTGAAGCTTTCTTT	TRBV5-1	TRBJ1-1	NA	NA
CSVTGQGVRDGYTF	TGCAGCGTTACCGGACAGGGGGTAAGGGATGGCTACACCTTC	TRBV29-1	TRBJ1-2	TRBD1	NA
CASSEWSGQTVTDTQYF	TGTGCCAGCAGTGAATGGTCAGGACAGACAGTCACAGATACGCAGTATTTT	TRBV25-1	TRBJ2-3	NA	NA
CASSLPSGGTGELFF	TGTGCCAGCAGCTTACCTAGCGGGGGCACCGGGGAGCTGTTTTTT	TRBV7-6	TRBJ2-2	TRBD2	NA
CASSLSGNQPQHF	TGCGCCAGCAGCTTGTCGGGGAATCAGCCCCAGCATTTT	TRBV5-1	TRBJ1-5	NA	NA
CASSFWTANEKLFF	TGTGCCAGCAGCTTCTGGACAGCTAATGAAAAACTGTTTTTT	TRBV11-2	TRBJ1-4	NA	NA
CASRIAGDESPGRTGELFF	TGTGCCAGCAGGATAGCGGGGGACGAGAGCCCGGGGCGCACCGGGGAGCTGTTTTTT	TRBV7-9	TRBJ2-2	TRBD2	NA
CASSYRTSRNEQFF	TGTGCCAGCAGTTACAGGACTAGTAGGAATGAGCAGTTCTTC	TRBV6-6	TRBJ2-1	TRBD2	NA
CASSVRVSGRALNEQFF	TGTGCCAGCAGCGTACGCGTAAGCGGGAGGGCCCTCAATGAGCAGTTCTTC	TRBV11-2	TRBJ2-1	TRBD2	NA
CASSRTGGRETQYF	TGTGCCAGCAGCCGGACAGGGGGCCGAGAGACCCAGTACTTC	TRBV5-5	TRBJ2-5	TRBD1	NA
CASSQAPGLAGAYEQYF	TGCGCCAGCAGCCAAGCTCCGGGACTAGCGGGAGCCTACGAGCAGTACTTC	TRBV4-3	TRBJ2-7	TRBD2	NA
CASSLFRVYEQYF	TGTGCCAGCAGCTTGTTTAGGGTTTACGAGCAGTACTTC	TRBV5-5	TRBJ2-7	NA	NA
CASREDGTDTQYF	TGTGCCAGCAGGGAGGACGGCACAGATACGCAGTATTTT	TRBV6-4	TRBJ2-3	NA	once
CASSPEGHEQYF	TGCGCCAGCAGCCCTGAGGGCCACGAGCAGTACTTC	TRBV4-1	TRBJ2-7	NA	NA
CASSNEQGSDTQYF	TGTGCCAGCAGCAACGAACAGGGGTCAGATACGCAGTATTTT	TRBV5-4	TRBJ2-3	TRBD1	NA
CASSTGTGGPYEQYF	TGCGCCAGCAGCACTGGGACAGGGGGCCCCTACGAGCAGTACTTC	TRBV5-1	TRBJ2-7	TRBD1	NA
CASSILGLAVAEQYF	TGTGCCAGCAGCATCCTGGGACTAGCCGTCGCCGAGCAGTACTTC	TRBV7-6	TRBJ2-7	TRBD2	NA
CASSPLVGKGGVDTQYF	TGTGCCAGCAGCCCCTTGGTCGGTAAGGGCGGGGTTGATACGCAGTATTTT	TRBV7-4	TRBJ2-3	NA	NA
CASSLRANSLGTEAFF	TGCGCCAGCAGCTTGCGGGCAAATAGCCTGGGAACTGAAGCTTTCTTT	TRBV5-1	TRBJ1-1	NA	NA
CASSESTSSNQPQHF	TGTGCCAGCAGTGAAAGTACCAGTAGCAATCAGCCCCAGCATTTT	TRBV2	TRBJ1-5	NA	NA
CASSPRRLSSGNTIYF	TGTGCCAGCAGCCCTCGAAGGCTCAGCTCTGGAAACACCATATATTTT	TRBV7-6	TRBJ1-3	NA	NA
CASSQVGQVNGQYF	TGTGCCAGCAGCCAAGTCGGTCAGGTCAACGGGCAGTACTTC	TRBV4-2	TRBJ2-7	NA	NA
CASSSPTPSRAHYVNEQYF	TGTGCCAGCAGCTCCCCTACCCCGAGTAGGGCACATTATGTCAACGAGCAGTACTTC	TRBV7-9	TRBJ2-7	NA	NA
CASRTGTYLNNEQFF	TGCGCCAGCAGAACCGGGACTTATCTCAACAATGAGCAGTTCTTC	TRBV5-1	TRBJ2-1	NA	NA
CASSPQGGAGANVLTF	TGTGCCAGCAGCCCACAGGGGGGGGCTGGGGCCAACGTCCTGACTTTC	TRBV7-9	TRBJ2-6	NA	NA
CASSEGSEQYF	TGTGCCAGCAGCGAAGGATCCGAGCAGTACTTC	TRBV27	TRBJ2-7	NA	NA
CASSSTEAFF	TGTGCCAGCAGCTCCACTGAAGCTTTCTTT	TRBV11-2	TRBJ1-1	NA	NA
CASSHPTGGFATEAFF	TGTGCCAGCAGCCATCCTACGGGCGGCTTCGCCACTGAAGCTTTCTTT	TRBV4-2	TRBJ1-1	NA	NA
CASSKGRTNTGELFF	TGTGCCAGCAGCAAAGGACGGACGAACACCGGGGAGCTGTTTTTT	TRBV7-3	TRBJ2-2	NA	NA